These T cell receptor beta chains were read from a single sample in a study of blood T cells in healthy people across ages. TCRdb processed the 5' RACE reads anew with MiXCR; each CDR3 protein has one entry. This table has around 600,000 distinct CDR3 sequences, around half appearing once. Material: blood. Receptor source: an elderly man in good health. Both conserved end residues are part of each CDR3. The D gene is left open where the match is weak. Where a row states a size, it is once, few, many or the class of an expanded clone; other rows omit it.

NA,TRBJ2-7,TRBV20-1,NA,TGCAGTGCTGAAAGGGGCGCATCCCACGAGCAGTACTTC,CSAERGASHEQYF
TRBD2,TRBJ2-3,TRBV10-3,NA,TGTGCCATCCGTGAAGGAGCGGGAGACTTCACAGATACGCAGTATTTT,CAIREGAGDFTDTQYF
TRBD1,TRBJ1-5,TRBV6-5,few,TGTGCCAGCAGTCGGGACAGACGTCAGCCCCAGCATTTT,CASSRDRRQPQHF
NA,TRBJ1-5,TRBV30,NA,TGTGCCTGGAAGGCAGGACCCAATCAGCCCCAGCATTTT,CAWKAGPNQPQHF
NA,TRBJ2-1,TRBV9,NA,TGTGCCAGCAGCGTAGGGCCGGGACGGGAGAGCTCCTACAATGAGCAGTTCTTC,CASSVGPGRESSYNEQFF
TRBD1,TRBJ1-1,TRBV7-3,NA,TGTGCCAGCAGCTTAACTCCCGCGATCGACAGGGGAAACACTGAAGCTTTCTTT,CASSLTPAIDRGNTEAFF
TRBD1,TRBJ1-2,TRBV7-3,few,TGTGCCAGCAGCTTAACCCACGAGACAGGGAAGTATGGCTACACCTTC,CASSLTHETGKYGYTF
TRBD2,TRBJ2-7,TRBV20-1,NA,TGCAGTGCTAGCCGGTTTGCTAGCGGCACCCGAAGCTCCTACGAGCAGTACTTC,CSASRFASGTRSSYEQYF
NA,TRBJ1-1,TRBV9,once,TGTGCCAGCAGCGCGACCCAGGGAGGAGACACTGAAGCTTTCTTT,CASSATQGGDTEAFF
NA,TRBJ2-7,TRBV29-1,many,TGCAGCGGCCTCGACAGTCGTGAGCAGTACTTC,CSGLDSREQYF
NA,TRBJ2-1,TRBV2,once,TGTGCCAGCAGCCCCGGTGAACTAGCTGGTGAGCAGTTCTTC,CASSPGELAGEQFF
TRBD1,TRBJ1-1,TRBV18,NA,TGTGCCAGCTCCCCAAACCCAAACAGGGGTCTAGCCACTGAAGCTTTCTTT,CASSPNPNRGLATEAFF
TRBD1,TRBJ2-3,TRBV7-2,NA,TGTGCCAGCAAGACAGGGGGCATCGCAGATACGCAGTATTTT,CASKTGGIADTQYF
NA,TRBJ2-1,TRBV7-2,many,TGTGCCAGCAGCTCTAACAGAGACAATGAGCAGTTCTTC,CASSSNRDNEQFF
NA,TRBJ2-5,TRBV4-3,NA,TGCGCCAGCAGCCAAGAAGGACACAGAGAGACCCAGTACTTC,CASSQEGHRETQYF
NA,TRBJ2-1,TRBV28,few,TGTGCCACCACATCGACGGGATATGAGCAGTTCTTC,CATTSTGYEQFF
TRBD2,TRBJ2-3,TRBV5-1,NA,TGCGCCAGCAGCTTGGGTCCTAGCGGGGACGATACGCAGTATTTT,CASSLGPSGDDTQYF
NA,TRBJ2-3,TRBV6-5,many,TGTGCCAGCAGTTACCGACCCCTTATGACGGGAGAAGAAACAGATACGCAGTATTTT,CASSYRPLMTGEETDTQYF
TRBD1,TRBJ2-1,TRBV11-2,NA,TGTGCCAGCAGCAATCAGGGGGAGAATGAGCAGTTCTTC,CASSNQGENEQFF
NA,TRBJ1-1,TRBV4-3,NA,TGCGCCAGCAGCCAAGATCTTGGGGGGGTTCAAGCTTTCTTT,CASSQDLGGVQAFF
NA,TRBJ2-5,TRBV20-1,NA,TGCAGTGCTAGAGGCATAGTTTCGAGAATGGATGAGCAGTACTTC,CSARGIVSRMDEQYF
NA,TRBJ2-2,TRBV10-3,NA,TGTGCCACGAGAGGGACAACTGGTTCCGGGGAGCTGTTTTTT,CATRGTTGSGELFF
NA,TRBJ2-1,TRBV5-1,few,TGCGCCAGCACGGCAGTAGGGAATGAGCAGTTCTTC,CASTAVGNEQFF
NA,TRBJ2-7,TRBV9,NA,TGTGCCAGCAGCCCATCTGGGGTTTCGTACGAGCAGTACTTC,CASSPSGVSYEQYF
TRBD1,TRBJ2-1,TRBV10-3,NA,TGTGCGTCCGGGACAGGGGCTAGCGGTGAGCAGTTCTTC,CASGTGASGEQFF
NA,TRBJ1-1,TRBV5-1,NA,TGCGCCAGCAGCCCCCAGGACAGATACACTGAAGCTTTCTTT,CASSPQDRYTEAFF
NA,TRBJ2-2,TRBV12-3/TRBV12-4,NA,TGTGCCAGCAGAGAAACGGACGGCCGGAACACCGGGGAGCTGTTTTTT,CASRETDGRNTGELFF
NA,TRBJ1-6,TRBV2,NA,TGTGCCAGCAACCCGCCCCCCGCACCCCTCCACTTT,CASNPPPAPLHF
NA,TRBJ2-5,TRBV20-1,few,TGCAGTGCTAGAGACCCGGGTTACGTCATTGAGACCCAGTACTTC,CSARDPGYVIETQYF
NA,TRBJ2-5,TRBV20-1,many,TGCAGTGCTCGCAAAGAGACCCAGTACTTC,CSARKETQYF
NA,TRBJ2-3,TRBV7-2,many,TGTGCCAGCAGCTTAGGCCCAGGGACAGATACGCAGTATTTT,CASSLGPGTDTQYF
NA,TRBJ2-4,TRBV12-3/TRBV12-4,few,TGTGCCAGCAGTTTAGGGTTCAGACAGTTAGCCAAAAACATTCAGTACTTC,CASSLGFRQLAKNIQYF
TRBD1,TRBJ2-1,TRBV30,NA,TGTGCCCCCGACTGGGACAGTTGGTTCAATGAGCAGTTCTTC,CAPDWDSWFNEQFF
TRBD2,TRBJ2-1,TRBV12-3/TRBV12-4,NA,TGTGCCAGCAGCCCGACTAGCGGGGGACCTTCCTACAATGAGAAGTTCTTC,CASSPTSGGPSYNEKFF
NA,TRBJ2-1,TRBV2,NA,TGTGCCAGCAGTGTACCAGACTATCGTCAAGAGACCCAGTTCTTC,CASSVPDYRQETQFF
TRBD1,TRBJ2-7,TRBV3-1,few,TGTGCCAGCAGCTTACAGGGGAGCGGGTACTTC,CASSLQGSGYF
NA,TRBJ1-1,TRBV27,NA,TGTGCCAGCAGCCAGACCAGGCGGAACACTGAAGCTTTCTTT,CASSQTRRNTEAFF
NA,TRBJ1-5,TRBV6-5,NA,TGTGCCAGCAGAAATCAGGGCGGCAATCAGCCCCAGCATTTT,CASRNQGGNQPQHF
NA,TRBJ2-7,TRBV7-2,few,TGTGCCAGCAGCTTAGTGGGGATCTACGAGCAGTACTTC,CASSLVGIYEQYF
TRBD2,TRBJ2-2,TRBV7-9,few,TGTGCCAGCAACTTCCCAGGACTAGCGGGGAACACCGGGGAGCTGTTTTTT,CASNFPGLAGNTGELFF
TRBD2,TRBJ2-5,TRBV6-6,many,TGTGCCAGCAGCGATAGCGGGATGAGGGGGAAGACCCAGTACTTC,CASSDSGMRGKTQYF
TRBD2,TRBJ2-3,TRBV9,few,TGTGCCAGCAGCGTATCTGGCGGGGGGTCAGATACGCAGTATTTT,CASSVSGGGSDTQYF
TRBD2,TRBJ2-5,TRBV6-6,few,TGTGCCAGCAGTTACGGGCCTCGCGGGGGGGTTTCCGAGACCCAGTACTTC,CASSYGPRGGVSETQYF
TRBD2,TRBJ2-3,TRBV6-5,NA,TGTGCCAGCAGTAAACGACTAAGCGGGGGGGCGGCAGATACGCAGTATTTT,CASSKRLSGGAADTQYF
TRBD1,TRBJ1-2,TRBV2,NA,TGTGCCAGCAGTGTTCAGGAAGGGGGCAGCAGCTACACCTTC,CASSVQEGGSSYTF
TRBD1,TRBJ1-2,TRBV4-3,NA,TGCGCCAGCAGCCCGGACAGGGGGCGGCTATGTGGCTACACCTTC,CASSPDRGRLCGYTF
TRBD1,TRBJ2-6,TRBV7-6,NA,TGTGCCAGCAGCTTAGGGACAGGGATATCTGGGGCCAACGTCCTGACTTTC,CASSLGTGISGANVLTF
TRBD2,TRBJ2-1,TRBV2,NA,TGTGCCAGCAGATCAGCGGGGATTTACAATGAGCAGTTCTTC,CASRSAGIYNEQFF